These 10 T cell receptor beta chains came from one sample sequenced in a study of spatial heterogeneity in lung cancer. Study-wide results and limits: Tracking of tumor mutation counts was seen in expanded intratumoral alpha and beta TCR counts.

Time point: sample taken at primary tumor resection. These receptors' targets are unknown. TCRdb reprocessed the 5' RACE reads via MiXCR and lists one record per CDR3 protein. The repertoire includes around 1,200 distinct CDR3 sequences, about 17% of them detected once, and 21% sits in the top ten. The sample consisted of lung tumor tissue, taken at surgery. These receptors were obtained from a male donor with early-stage non-small cell lung cancer.

By its share, this clonotype is medium-sized. CDR3 region: CASSGHTGTADQPQHF. The CDR3, as DNA: TGTGCCAGCAGCGGACATACCGGGACAGCGGATCAGCCCCAGCATTTT. The chain links TRBV7-9 to TRBJ1-5; 7 bases are a match to TRBD1. The CDR3 has 16 residues. CDR1 is SEHNR, CDR2 FQNEAQ, per germline (reference sequence). Trimming removed 5 bases from V and 5 bases from J; junction bases left unmatched: 12.

Judged by abundance, this clonotype is large. The chain couples TRBV11-2 to TRBJ2-3, with D perhaps matching TRBD2 (5 bases). Looked up from germline, CDR1 is SGHAT and CDR2 is FQNNGV. This CDR3 is built from 16 residues. V lost 0 bases, J lost 2 bases, and 12 bases lay in between. CDR3 sequence (DNA): TGTGCCAGCAGCTTAGAGCTAGCTGGAACCACAGATACGCAGTATTTT. It codes for CASSLELAGTTDTQYF.

In its sample, this clonotype is hyperexpanded. This chain joins TRBV6-5 and TRBJ2-1, with 10 bases lining up with TRBD1. Germline V gene data show CDR1 as MNHEY and CDR2 as SVGAGI. The ends lost 1 base at V and 9 bases at J; junction bases unmatched: 12. There are 17 residues in the CDR3. Here the CDR3 DNA reads TGTGCCAGCAGTTACTATAGAGGGGACAGGGGAGACGGTGAGCAGTTCTTC. Its protein product is CASSYYRGDRGDGEQFF.

Turning to this clonotype: This may be a read error: a much more frequent sequence differs by one nucleotide. The rearrangement uses TRBV11-2 and TRBJ1-2; D gene unclear. Germline assignment: CDR1 SGHAT and CDR2 FQNNGV. The V end was cut by 4 bases, the J end by 4 bases, with 7 bases between. CDR3 length: 12 residues. CDR3: CASSSRTYGYTF. The CDR3 DNA is TGTGCCAGCAGCTCCCGGACCTATGGCTACACCTTC.

The J gene is TRBJ1-5, the V gene TRBV5-1; 7 nucleotides line up with TRBD1. The CDR3 consists of 15 residues. Germline CDR1 and CDR2: SGHRS and YFSETQ. The J segment lost 1 base and the V segment lost 1 base, leaving 2 bases of the junction unmatched. The CDR3 nucleotides are TGCGCCAGCAGCTTGTCGACAGGGAGCAATCAGCCCCAGCATTTT. Its protein is CASSLSTGSNQPQHF.

The rearrangement joins TRBV6-6 to TRBJ2-1, with TRBD2 matching over 8 bases. This CDR3 region has 15 residues. Germline CDR1 is MNHNY and CDR2 is SVGAGI (reference sequence). J was trimmed by 6 bases and V by 5 bases; bases with no gene match: 9. This CDR3 reads CASSTGGLVGNEQFF. The CDR3 DNA sequence: TGTGCCAGCAGTACCGGGGGACTAGTAGGCAATGAGCAGTTCTTC.

This clonotype ranks as large. The chain recombines TRBV20-1 with TRBJ1-6; D gene unclear. The V end was cut by 1 base, the J end by 9 bases, with 10 bases between. The V gene's germline CDR1 is DFQATT and CDR2 SNEGSKA (reference sequence). CDR3 length: 13 residues. The CDR3 loop reads CSARGVTGSPLHF. The CDR3 DNA reads as TGCAGTGCTAGAGGTGTCACTGGTTCACCCCTCCACTTT.

This clonotype rates as large. The chain recombines TRBV11-2 with TRBJ1-1; D not resolved. V lost 3 bases to trimming and J lost 1 base, with 9 bases between them. Germline V gives CDR1 SGHAT, CDR2 FQNNGV. This CDR3 spans 14 amino acids. The CDR3 spells CASSFVQKNTEAFF. Written as DNA, the CDR3 is TGTGCCAGCAGCTTTGTGCAGAAGAACACTGAAGCTTTCTTT.

Judged by abundance, this clonotype is large. V usage is TRBV9 and J usage is TRBJ2-3; D is unclear. CDR1 is SGDLS and CDR2 is YYNGEE in the germline V gene. The CDR3 is 15 residues long. V lost 0 bases and J 3 bases, leaving 11 bases between the germline ends. CDR3 protein: CASSVVGSGTDTQYF. DNA for the CDR3: TGTGCCAGCAGCGTAGTAGGCTCTGGGACAGATACGCAGTATTTT.

By its share, this clonotype is large. This sequence joins TRBV10-3 and TRBJ1-1; TRBD1 matches at 7 bases. V gave up 10 bases and J gave up 2 bases; unmatched junction bases: 4. CDR1 is ENHRY, CDR2 SYGVKD, per germline. There are 12 residues in the CDR3. The CDR3 coding sequence is TGTGCCACACAGGGGACCAACACTGAAGCTTTCTTT. Amino acids: CATQGTNTEAFF.